This paragraph reports one T cell receptor beta chain. Antigen specificity is unknown. Brentuximab vedotin exposure varied among the patients, all of whom had relapsed after autologous stem cell transplantation. Patients showed best responses of complete response, partial response or progressive disease. Sequenced by immunoSEQ multiplex PCR; TCRdb stores in-frame clones only, minus some. Of 9,500 to 12,000 clones in the sample, approximately 84% were seen once. The data belong to a study of PD-1 blockade in classical Hodgkin lymphoma. General observations from the study: While CD8+ TCR diversity did not rise significantly by C4D1, CD4+ TCR diversity did.

Between the trimmed V and J ends, which lost 0 bases and 5 bases, there was a span of 16 bases. This CDR3 spans 16 amino acids. From germline, CDR1 is LGHNA and CDR2 YNFKEQ. The gene calls are TRBV4-2 and TRBJ2-5, with D perhaps assigned TRBD1 or TRBD2 (5 bases each). The clonotype originates from a human donor with classical Hodgkin lymphoma. The material sequenced was peripheral blood mononuclear cells (PBMCs), taken before the second cycle of nivolumab. The CDR3 nucleotides are TGTGCCAGCAGCCAAGATAGAGGGACGGGCGGCGAGACCCAGTACTTC. This translates into CASSQDRGTGGETQYF.